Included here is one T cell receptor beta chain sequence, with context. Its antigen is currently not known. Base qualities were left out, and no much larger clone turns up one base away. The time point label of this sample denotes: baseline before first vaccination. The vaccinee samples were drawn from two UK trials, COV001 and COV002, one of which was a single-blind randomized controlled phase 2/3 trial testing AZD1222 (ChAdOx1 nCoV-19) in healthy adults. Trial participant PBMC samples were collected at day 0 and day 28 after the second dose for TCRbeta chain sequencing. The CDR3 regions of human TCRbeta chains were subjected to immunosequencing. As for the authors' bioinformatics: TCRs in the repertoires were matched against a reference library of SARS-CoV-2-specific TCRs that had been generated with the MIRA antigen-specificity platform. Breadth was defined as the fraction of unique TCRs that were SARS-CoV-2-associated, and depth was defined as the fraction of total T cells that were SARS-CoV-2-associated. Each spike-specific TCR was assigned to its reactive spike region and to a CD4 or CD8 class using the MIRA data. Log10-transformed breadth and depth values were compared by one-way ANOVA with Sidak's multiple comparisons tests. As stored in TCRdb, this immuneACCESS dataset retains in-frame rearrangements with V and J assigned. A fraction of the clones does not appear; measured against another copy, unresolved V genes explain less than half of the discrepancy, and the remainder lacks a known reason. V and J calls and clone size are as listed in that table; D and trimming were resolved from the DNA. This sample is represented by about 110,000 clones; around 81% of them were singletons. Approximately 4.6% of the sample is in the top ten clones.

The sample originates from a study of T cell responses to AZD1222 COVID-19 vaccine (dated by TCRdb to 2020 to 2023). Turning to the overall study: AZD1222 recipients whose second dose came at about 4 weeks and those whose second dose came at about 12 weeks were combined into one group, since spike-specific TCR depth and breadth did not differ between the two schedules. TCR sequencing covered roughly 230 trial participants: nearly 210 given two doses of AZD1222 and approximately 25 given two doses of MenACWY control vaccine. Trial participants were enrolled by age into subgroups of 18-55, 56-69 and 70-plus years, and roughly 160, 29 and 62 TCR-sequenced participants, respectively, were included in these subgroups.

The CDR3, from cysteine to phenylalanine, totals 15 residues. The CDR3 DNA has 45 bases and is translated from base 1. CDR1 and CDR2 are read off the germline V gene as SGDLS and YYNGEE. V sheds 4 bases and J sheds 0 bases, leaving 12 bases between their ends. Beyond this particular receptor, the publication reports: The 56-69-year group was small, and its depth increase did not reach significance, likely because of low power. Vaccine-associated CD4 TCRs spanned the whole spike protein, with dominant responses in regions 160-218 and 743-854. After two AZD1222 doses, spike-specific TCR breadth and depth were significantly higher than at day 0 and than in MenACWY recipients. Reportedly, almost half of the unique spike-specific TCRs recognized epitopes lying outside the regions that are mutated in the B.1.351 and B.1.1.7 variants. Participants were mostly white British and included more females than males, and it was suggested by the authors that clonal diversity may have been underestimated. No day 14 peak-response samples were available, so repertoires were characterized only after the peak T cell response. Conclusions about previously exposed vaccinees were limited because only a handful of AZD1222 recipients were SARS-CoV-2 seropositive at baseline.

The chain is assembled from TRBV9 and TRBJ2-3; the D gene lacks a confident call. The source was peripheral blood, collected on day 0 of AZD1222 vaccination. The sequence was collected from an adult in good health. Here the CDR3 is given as CASSFRADSTDTQYF. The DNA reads TGTGCCAGCAGCTTTCGAGCAGACAGCACAGATACGCAGTATTTT.